The sequence of this T cell receptor beta chain was determined in a study of T cell changes during pregnancy in multiple sclerosis (dated by TCRdb to the late 2010s). Background on the whole study: In women with multiple sclerosis, the researchers looked at how the T cell repertoire shifted as pregnancy progressed.

About this clone: Its target antigen remains unknown. Base qualities are not at hand, and no much larger clone is one base apart.

The CDR1 and CDR2 encoded by the germline V gene (reference sequence) are LNHDA and SQIVND. The CDR3 spans 14 residues, from the cysteine through the phenylalanine. Just CDR3 DNA is preserved here, 42 bases in frame from base 1. Unmatched junction bases come to 8, with V trimmed by 8 bases and J by 5 bases. Libraries came from the immunoSEQ multiplex PCR assay. As stored in TCRdb, this immuneACCESS dataset retains in-frame rearrangements with V and J assigned. A fraction of the clones does not appear; measured against another copy, unresolved V genes explain less than half of the discrepancy, and the remainder lacks a known reason. This sample lists some 70,000 clones; roughly 90% were detected once. Clones ranked in the top ten supply around a tenth of the sample.

The V gene is TRBV19 and the J gene is TRBJ2-5, with 10 central nucleotides matching TRBD1. The source is a female donor in good health, enrolled as a control in a pregnancy study. This material consisted of peripheral blood, taken after pregnancy. CDR3 loop: CASADRGREETQYF. The DNA sequence is given as TGTGCCAGTGCCGACAGGGGGCGCGAGGAGACCCAGTACTTC.